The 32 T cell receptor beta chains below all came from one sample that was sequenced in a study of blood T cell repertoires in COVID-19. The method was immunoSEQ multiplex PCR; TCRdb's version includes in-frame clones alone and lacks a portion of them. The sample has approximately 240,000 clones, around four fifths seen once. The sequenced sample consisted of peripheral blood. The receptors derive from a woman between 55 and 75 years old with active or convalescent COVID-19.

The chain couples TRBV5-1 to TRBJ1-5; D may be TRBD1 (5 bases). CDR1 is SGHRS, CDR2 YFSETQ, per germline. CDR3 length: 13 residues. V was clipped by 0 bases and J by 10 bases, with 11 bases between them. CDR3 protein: CASSLEGLNPQHF. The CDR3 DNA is TGCGCCAGCAGCTTGGAGGGGTTGAATCCCCAGCATTTT.

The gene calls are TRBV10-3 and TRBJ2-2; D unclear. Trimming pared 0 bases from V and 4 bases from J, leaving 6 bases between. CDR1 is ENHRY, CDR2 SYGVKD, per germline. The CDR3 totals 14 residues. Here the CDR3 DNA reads TGTGCCATCAGTGAGTCCGCGCCCACCGGGGAGCTGTTTTTT. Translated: CAISESAPTGELFF.

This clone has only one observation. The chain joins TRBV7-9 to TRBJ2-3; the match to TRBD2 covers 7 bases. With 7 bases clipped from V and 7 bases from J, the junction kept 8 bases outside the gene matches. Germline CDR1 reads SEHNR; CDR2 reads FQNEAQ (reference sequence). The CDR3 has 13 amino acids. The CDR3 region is CASITGGLHTQYF. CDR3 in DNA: TGTGCCAGCATTACGGGAGGACTTCATACGCAGTATTTT.

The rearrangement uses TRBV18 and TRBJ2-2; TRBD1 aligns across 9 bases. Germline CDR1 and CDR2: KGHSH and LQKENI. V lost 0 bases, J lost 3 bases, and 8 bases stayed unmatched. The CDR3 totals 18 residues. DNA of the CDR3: TGTGCCAGCTCACCACCGATCCGGGACAGGGTGTACACCGGGGAGCTGTTTTTT. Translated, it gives CASSPPIRDRVYTGELFF.

CDR3 loop: CASSLVGGGSSYNEQFF. CDR3 in DNA: TGTGCCAGCAGCTTAGTCGGTGGCGGATCCTCCTACAATGAGCAGTTCTTC. This sequence joins TRBV7-9 and TRBJ2-1; D is unresolved. Germline CDR1 reads SEHNR; CDR2 reads FQNEAQ (reference sequence). The V and J ends lost 1 base and 0 bases respectively, with 13 bases between them. The length of the CDR3 is 17 residues. Complete variable domain (other parts from reference TRBV7-9 and TRBJ2-1): DTGVSQNPRHKITKRGQNVTFRCDPISEHNRLYWYRQTLGQGPEFLTYFQNEAQLEKSRLLSDRFSAERPKGSFSTLEIQRTEQGDSAMYLCASSLVGGGSSYNEQFFGPGTRLTVL.

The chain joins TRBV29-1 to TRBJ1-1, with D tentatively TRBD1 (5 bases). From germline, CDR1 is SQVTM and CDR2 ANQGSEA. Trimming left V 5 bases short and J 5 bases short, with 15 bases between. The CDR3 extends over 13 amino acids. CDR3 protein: CSVPGQGLTEAFF. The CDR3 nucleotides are TGCAGCGTTCCTGGCCAGGGACTGACTGAAGCTTTCTTT.

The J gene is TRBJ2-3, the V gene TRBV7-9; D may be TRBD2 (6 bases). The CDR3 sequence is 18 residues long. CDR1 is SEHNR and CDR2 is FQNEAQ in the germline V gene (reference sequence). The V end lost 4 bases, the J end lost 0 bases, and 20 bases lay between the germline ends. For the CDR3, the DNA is TGTGCCAGCAGCTCTGCCGTACTGGGGGGACTTAGCACAGATACGCAGTATTTT. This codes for CASSSAVLGGLSTDTQYF.

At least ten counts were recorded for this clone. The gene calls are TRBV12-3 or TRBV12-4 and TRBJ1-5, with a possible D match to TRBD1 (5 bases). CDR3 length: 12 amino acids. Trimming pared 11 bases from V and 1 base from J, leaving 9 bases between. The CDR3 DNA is TGTGCCTCCCGGGGGAGCAATCAGCCCCAGCATTTT. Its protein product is CASRGSNQPQHF.

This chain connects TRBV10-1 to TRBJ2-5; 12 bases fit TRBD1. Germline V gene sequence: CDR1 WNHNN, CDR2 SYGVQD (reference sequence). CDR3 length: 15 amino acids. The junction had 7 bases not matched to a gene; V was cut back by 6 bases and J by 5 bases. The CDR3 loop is CASSNGTGGKETQYF. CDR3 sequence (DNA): TGCGCCAGCAGCAACGGGACAGGGGGCAAGGAGACCCAGTACTTC.

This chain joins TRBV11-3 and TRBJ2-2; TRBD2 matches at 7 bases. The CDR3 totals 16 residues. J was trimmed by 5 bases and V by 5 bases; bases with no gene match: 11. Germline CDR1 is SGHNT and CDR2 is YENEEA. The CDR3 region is CASSPPGGRGTGELFF. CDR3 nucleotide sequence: TGTGCCAGCAGCCCTCCAGGCGGGAGAGGAACCGGGGAGCTGTTTTTT.

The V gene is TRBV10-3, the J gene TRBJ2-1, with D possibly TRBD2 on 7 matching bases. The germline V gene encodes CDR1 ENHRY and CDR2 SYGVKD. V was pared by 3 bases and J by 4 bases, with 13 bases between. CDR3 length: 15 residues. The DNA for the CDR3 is TGTGCCATCAGTGATTCGGGGGGCCCATACAATGAGCAGTTCTTC. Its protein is CAISDSGGPYNEQFF.

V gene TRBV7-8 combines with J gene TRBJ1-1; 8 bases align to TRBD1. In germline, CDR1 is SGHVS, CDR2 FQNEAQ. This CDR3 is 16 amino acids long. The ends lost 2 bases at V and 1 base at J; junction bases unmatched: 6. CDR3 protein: CASSLSGGLPNTEAFF. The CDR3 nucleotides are TGTGCCAGCAGCTTATCAGGGGGCCTACCGAACACTGAAGCTTTCTTT.

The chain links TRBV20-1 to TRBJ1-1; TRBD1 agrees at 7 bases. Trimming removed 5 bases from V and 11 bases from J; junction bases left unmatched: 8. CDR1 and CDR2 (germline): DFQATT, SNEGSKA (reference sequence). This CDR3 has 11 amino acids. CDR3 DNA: TGCAGTGCTGAGCGACAGGGTAGGGCTTTCTTT. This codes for CSAERQGRAFF.

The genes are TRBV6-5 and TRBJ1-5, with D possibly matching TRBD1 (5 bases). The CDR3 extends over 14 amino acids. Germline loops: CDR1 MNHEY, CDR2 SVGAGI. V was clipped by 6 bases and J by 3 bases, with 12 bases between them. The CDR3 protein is CASRIGTVNQPQHF. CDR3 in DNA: TGTGCCAGCAGGATCGGGACTGTCAATCAGCCCCAGCATTTT.

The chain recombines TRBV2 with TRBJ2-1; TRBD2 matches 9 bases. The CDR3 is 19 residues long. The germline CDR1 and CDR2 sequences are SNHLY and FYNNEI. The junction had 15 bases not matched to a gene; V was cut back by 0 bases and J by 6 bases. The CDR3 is CASSEARRGGSMEGNEQFF. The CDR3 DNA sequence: TGTGCCAGCAGTGAAGCACGGCGGGGGGGCTCAATGGAAGGCAATGAGCAGTTCTTC.

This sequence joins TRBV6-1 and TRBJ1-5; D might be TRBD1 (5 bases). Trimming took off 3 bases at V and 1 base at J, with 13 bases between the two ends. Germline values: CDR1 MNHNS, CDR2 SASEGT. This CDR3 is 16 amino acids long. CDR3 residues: CASSDFPRVSNQPQHF. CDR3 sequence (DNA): TGTGCCAGCAGTGATTTTCCCAGGGTGAGCAATCAGCCCCAGCATTTT.

The CDR3, as DNA: TGTGCCAGCAGCCAAGAGCTGGCCTCCTCCCCTGGCTACACCTTC. Encoded protein: CASSQELASSPGYTF. V gene TRBV3-1 (or the pseudogene TRBV3-2) combines with J gene TRBJ1-2; D gene unclear. The germline V gene encodes CDR1 LGHDT and CDR2 YNNKEL (reference sequence). This CDR3 spans 15 amino acids. Trimming took 0 bases from V and 7 from J, leaving 15 bases between them.

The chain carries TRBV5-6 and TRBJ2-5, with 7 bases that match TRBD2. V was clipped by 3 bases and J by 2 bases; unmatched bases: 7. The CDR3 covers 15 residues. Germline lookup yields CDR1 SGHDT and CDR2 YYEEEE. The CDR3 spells CASSWGGFEQETQYF. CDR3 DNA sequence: TGTGCCAGCAGCTGGGGGGGTTTTGAGCAAGAGACCCAGTACTTC.

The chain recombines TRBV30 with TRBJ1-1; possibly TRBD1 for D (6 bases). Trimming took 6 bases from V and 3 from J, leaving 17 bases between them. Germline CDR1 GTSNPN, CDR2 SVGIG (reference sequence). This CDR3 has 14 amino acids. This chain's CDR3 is CACRQAPRDTEAFF. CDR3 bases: TGTGCCTGCCGACAGGCGCCCCGTGACACTGAAGCTTTCTTT. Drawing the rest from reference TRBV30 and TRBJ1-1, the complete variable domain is SQTIHQWPATLVQPVGSPLSLECTVEGTSNPNLYWYRQAAGRGLQLLFYSVGIGQISSEVPQNLSASRPQDRQFILSSKKLLLSDSGFYLCACRQAPRDTEAFFGQGTRLTVV.

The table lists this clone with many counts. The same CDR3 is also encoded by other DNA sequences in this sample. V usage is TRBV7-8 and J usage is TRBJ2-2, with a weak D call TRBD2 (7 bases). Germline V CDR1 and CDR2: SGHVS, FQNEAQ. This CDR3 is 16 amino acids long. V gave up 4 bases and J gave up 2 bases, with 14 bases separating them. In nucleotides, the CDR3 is TGTGCCAGCAGCTGGGGGGAGGGGGTCAACACCGGGGAGCTGTTTTTT. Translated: CASSWGEGVNTGELFF.

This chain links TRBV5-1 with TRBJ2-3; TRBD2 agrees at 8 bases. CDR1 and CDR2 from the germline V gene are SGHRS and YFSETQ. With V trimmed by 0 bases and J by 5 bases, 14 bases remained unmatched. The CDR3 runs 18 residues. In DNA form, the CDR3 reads TGCGCCAGCAGCTTGGTTGTCGGGGGGGCAGCCCCCCGAGATACGCAGTATTTT. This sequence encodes CASSLVVGGAAPRDTQYF. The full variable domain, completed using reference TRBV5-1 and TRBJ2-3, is KAGVTQTPRYLIKTRGQQVTLSCSPISGHRSVSWYQQTPGQGLQFLFEYFSETQRNKGNFPGRFSGRQFSNSRSEMNVSTLELGDSALYLCASSLVVGGAAPRDTQYFGPGTRLTVL.

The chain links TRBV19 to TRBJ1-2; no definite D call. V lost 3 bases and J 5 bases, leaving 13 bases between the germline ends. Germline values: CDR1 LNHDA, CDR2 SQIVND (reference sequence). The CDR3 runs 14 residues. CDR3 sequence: CASSIGDLTYGYTF. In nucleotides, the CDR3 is TGTGCCAGTAGTATCGGAGACCTGACGTATGGCTACACCTTC.

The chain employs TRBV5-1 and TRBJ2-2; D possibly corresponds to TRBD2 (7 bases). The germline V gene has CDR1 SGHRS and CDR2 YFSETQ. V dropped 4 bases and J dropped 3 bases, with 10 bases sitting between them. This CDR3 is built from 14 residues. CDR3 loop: CASSGGADTGELFF. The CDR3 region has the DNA TGCGCCAGCAGCGGGGGGGCCGACACCGGGGAGCTGTTTTTT.

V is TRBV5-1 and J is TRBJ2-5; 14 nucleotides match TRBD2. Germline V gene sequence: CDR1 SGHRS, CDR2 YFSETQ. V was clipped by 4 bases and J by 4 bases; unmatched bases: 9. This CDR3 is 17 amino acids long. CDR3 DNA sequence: TGCGCCAGCAGCCCTGGGACTAGCGGGGGCAGTCGAGAGACCCAGTACTTC. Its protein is CASSPGTSGGSRETQYF.

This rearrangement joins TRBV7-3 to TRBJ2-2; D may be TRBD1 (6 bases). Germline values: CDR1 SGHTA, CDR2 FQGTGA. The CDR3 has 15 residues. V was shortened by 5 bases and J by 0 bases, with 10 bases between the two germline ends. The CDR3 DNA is TGTGCCAGCAGCCCGGACAGCGCGAACACCGGGGAGCTGTTTTTT. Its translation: CASSPDSANTGELFF.

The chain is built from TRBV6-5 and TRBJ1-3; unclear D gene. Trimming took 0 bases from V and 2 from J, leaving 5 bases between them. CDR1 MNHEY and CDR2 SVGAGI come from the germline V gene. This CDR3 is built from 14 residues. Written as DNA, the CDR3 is TGTGCCAGCAGTTACTCGGCCACTGGAAACACCATATATTTT. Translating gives CASSYSATGNTIYF.

The CDR3 region is CASSESGQTGDTEAFF. In DNA, the CDR3 is TGCGCCAGCAGTGAGTCCGGACAGACAGGGGACACTGAAGCTTTCTTT. The chain couples TRBV10-1 to TRBJ1-1; 8 bases line up with TRBD1. The CDR3 is 16 residues long. V lost 0 bases and J lost 3; bases outside the gene matches: 6. CDR1 and CDR2 from the germline V gene are WNHNN and SYGVQD (reference sequence).

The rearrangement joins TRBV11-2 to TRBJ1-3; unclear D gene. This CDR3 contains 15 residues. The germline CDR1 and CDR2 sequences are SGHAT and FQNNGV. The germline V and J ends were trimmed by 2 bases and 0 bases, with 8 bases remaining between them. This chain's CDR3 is CASSLRSGSGNTIYF. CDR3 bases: TGTGCCAGCAGCTTAAGGAGCGGCTCTGGAAACACCATATATTTT.

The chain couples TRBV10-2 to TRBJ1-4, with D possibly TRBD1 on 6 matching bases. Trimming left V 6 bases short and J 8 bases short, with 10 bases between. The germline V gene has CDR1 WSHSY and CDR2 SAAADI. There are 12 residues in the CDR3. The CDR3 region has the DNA TGCGCCAGCAGACAGGGTGGGGAAAAACTGTTTTTT. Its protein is CASRQGGEKLFF.

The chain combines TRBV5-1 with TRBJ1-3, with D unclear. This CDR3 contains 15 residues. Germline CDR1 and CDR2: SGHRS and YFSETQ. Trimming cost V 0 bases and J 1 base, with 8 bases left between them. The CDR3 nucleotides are TGCGCCAGCAGCTTGGGGAGGGTATCTGGAAACACCATATATTTT. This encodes CASSLGRVSGNTIYF.

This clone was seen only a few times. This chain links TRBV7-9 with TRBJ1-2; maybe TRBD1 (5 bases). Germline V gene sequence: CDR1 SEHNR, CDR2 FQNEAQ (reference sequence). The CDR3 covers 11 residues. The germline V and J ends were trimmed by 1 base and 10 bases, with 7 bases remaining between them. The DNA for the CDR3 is TGTGCCAGCAGCTTAGGGACATTCTACACCTTC. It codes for CASSLGTFYTF.

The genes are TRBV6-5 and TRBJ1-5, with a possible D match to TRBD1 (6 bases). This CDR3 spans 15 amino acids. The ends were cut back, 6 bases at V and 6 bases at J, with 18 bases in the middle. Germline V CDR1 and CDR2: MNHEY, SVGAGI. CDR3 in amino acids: CASRPFKGESQPQHF. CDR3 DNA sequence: TGTGCCAGCAGGCCCTTTAAGGGGGAGTCTCAGCCCCAGCATTTT.